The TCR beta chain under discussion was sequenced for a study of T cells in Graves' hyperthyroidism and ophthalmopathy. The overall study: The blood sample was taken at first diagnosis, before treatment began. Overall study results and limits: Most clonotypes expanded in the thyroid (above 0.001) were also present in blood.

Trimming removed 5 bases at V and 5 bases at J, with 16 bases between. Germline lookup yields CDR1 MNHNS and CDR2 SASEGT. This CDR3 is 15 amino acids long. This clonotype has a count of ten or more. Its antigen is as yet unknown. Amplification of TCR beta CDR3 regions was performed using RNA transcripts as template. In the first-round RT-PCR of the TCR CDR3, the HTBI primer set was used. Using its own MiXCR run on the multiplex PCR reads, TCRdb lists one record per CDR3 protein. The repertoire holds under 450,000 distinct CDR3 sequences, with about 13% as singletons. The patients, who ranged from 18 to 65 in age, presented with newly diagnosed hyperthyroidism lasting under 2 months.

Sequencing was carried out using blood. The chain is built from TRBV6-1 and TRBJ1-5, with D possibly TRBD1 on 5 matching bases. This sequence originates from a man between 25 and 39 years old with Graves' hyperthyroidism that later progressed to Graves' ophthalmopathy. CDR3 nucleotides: TGTGCCAGCAGTACGATCGGGACCTCCGATCAGCCCCAGCATTTT. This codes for CASSTIGTSDQPQHF.